The clone carrying this TCR beta chain counts as medium-sized by frequency. Its antigen is still unknown. Germline-derived CDR1 and CDR2 are SGHAT and FQNNGV. This CDR3 has 15 amino acids. In preparing the TRB cDNA libraries, 5' RACE with UMI labels was used. TCRdb reprocessed the 5' RACE reads, keeping one entry per CDR3 protein, no DNA. The sample has some 6,700 distinct CDR3 sequences. These data come from a study of CXCR3-negative and CXCR3-positive naive CD8 T cells. Findings and limits, study-wide: Memory cells differed in TRBV-TRBJ usage, but naive CXCR3-negative and CXCR3-positive cells had similar usage. Greater hydrophobicity was found in TRB CDR3s of CXCR3-positive naive cells than of CXCR3-negative naive cells. Sequencing showed both naive subsets with comparably high diversity, and memory CD8+ cells much lower.

This TCR was recovered from a human donor in good health. Some clones in this sample may be carry-over from other donors' samples. The chain couples TRBV11-2 to TRBJ1-2; there is no DNA to check the TCRdb D call of TRBD1. The sample was naive CXCR3+ CD8+ T cells from blood. Subset denoted: CD45RO-CCR7+CD27+CD95- naive CD8+ T cells expressing CXCR3 (TNR3+). The CDR3 is CASSRSGAPSYGYTF. Full variable domain (missing parts from reference TRBV11-2 and TRBJ1-2): EAGVAQSPRYKIIEKRQSVAFWCNPISGHATLYWYQQILGQGPKLLIQFQNNGVVDDSQLPKDRFSAERLKGVDSTLKIQPAKLEDSAVYLCASSRSGAPSYGYTFGSGTRLTVV.